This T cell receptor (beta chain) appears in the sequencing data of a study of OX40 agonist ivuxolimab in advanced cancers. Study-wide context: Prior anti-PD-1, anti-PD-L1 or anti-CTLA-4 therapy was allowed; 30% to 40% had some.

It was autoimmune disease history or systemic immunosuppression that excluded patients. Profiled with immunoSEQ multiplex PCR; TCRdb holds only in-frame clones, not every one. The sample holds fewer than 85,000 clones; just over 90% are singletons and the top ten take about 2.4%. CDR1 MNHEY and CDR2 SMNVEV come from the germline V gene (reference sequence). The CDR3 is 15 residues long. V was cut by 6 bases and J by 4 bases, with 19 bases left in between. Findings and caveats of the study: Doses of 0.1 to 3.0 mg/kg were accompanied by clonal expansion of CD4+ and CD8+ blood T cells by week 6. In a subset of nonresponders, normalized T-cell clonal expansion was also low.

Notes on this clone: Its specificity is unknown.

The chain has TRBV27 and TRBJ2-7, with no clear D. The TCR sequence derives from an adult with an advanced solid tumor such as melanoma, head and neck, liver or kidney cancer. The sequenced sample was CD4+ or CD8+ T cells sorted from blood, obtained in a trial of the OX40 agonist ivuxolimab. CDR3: CASSRAPGIPYEQYF. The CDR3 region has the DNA TGTGCCAGCAGCCGGGCCCCGGGTATTCCGTACGAGCAGTACTTC.